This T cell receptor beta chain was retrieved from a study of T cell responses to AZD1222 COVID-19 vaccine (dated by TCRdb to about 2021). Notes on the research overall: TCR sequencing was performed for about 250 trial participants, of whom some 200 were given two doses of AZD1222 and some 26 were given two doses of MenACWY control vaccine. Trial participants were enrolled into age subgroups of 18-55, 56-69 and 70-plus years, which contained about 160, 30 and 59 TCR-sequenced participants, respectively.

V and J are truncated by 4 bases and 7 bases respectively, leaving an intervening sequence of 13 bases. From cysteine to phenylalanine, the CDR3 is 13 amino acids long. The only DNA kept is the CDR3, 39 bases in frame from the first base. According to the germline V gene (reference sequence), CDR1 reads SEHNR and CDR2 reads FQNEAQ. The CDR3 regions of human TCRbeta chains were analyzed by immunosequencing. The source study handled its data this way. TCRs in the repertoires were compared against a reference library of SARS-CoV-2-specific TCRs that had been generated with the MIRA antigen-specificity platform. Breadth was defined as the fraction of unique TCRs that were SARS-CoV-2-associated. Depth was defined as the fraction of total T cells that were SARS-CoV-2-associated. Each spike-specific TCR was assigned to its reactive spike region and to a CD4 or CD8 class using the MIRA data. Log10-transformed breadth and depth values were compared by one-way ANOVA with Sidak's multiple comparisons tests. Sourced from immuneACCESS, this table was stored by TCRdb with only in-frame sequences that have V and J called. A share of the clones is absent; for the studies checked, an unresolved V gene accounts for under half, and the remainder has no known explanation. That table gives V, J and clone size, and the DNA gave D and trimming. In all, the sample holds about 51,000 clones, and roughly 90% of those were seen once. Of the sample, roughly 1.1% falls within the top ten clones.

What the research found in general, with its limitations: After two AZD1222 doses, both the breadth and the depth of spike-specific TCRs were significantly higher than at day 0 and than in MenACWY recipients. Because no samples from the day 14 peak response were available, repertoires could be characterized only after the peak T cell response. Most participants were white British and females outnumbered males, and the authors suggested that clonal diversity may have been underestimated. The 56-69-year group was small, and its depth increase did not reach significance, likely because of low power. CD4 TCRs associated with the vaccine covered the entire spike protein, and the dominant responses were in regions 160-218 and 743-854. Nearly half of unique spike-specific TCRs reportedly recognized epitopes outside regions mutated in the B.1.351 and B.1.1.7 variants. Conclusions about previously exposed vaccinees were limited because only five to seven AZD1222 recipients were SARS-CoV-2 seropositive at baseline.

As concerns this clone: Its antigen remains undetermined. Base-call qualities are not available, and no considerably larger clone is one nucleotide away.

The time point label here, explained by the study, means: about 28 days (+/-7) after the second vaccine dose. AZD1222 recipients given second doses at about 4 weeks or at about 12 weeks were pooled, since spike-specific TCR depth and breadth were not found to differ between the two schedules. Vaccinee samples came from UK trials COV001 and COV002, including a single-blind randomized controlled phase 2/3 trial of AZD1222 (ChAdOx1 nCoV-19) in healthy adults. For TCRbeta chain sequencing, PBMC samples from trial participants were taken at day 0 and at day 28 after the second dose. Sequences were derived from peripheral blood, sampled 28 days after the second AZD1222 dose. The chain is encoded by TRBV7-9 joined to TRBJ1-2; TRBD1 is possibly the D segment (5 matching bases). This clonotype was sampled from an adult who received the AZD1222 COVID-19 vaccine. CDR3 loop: CASSSPTGVGYTF. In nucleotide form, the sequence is TGTGCCAGCAGCTCCCCAACGGGGGTTGGCTACACCTTC.